The 13 T cell receptor beta chains below were found in one sample sequenced in a study of spatial heterogeneity in lung cancer. Time point defined: sample taken at primary tumor resection. The study sequenced unsorted whole RNA from tumor, nontumor lung or frozen PBMC. TCRdb re-derived calls from the 5' RACE reads in MiXCR, one entry per CDR3 protein. The sample consists of 25,000 to 30,000 distinct CDR3 sequences, roughly 12% of them appearing once. The starting material was PBMCs, obtained at surgery. These receptors were taken from a female donor with early-stage non-small cell lung cancer.

At least ten counts were recorded for this clonotype. The rearrangement links TRBV7-2 to TRBJ2-5; D is perhaps TRBD1 (6 bases). The CDR3 totals 13 residues. The V end was cut by 6 bases, the J end by 5 bases, with 13 bases between. Germline V gives CDR1 SGHTA, CDR2 FQGNSA. CDR3 sequence: CASRPTGWETQYF. The CDR3 nucleotides read TGTGCCAGCAGACCTACAGGGTGGGAGACCCAGTACTTC.

This clonotype showed up just a few times. V is TRBV5-4 and J is TRBJ2-7, with no clear D. The CDR3 is 14 residues long. Deletions cut 0 bases from V and 6 bases from J, with 13 bases between. CDR1 SGHNT and CDR2 YYREEE come from the germline V gene (reference sequence). CDR3 in amino acids: CASSLEVADSEQYF. The CDR3 DNA sequence: TGTGCCAGCAGCTTGGAAGTGGCAGACTCCGAGCAGTACTTC.

This clonotype was detected many times. The chain recombines TRBV20-1 with TRBJ2-1, with D possibly being TRBD1 (6 bases). Germline V gene lookup returns CDR1 DFQATT and CDR2 SNEGSKA (reference sequence). With 2 bases removed from V and 8 bases from J, the gap between germline ends came to 25 bases. The CDR3 is made up of 17 amino acids. The CDR3 loop is CSARLRDMSSPWDEQFF. CDR3 nucleotide sequence: TGCAGTGCTAGATTAAGGGACATGAGTAGCCCGTGGGATGAGCAGTTCTTC.

This clonotype occurred many times. The rearrangement links TRBV12-3 or TRBV12-4 to TRBJ1-6; 7 positions match TRBD1. The J segment lost 5 bases and the V segment lost 7 bases, leaving 5 bases of the junction unmatched. The CDR3 loop spans 14 amino acids. DNA of the CDR3: TGTGCCAGCACCTTGGGACAGAATAATTCACCCCTCCACTTT. Its translation is CASTLGQNNSPLHF.

For this clonotype: A much larger clone lies one base from this, so it may be a read error. The V and J genes are TRBV12-3 or TRBV12-4 and TRBJ2-5; D uncertain. There are 14 residues in the CDR3. CDR3 residues: CVSSLQGQQETQYF. The CDR3 DNA sequence: TGTGTCAGCAGTTTACAAGGCCAGCAAGAGACCCAGTACTTC.

Ten or more counts support this clonotype. This chain uses TRBV27 with TRBJ2-1, with D possibly matching TRBD1 (6 bases). The CDR3 is 14 amino acids. Germline lookup yields CDR1 MNHEY and CDR2 SMNVEV (reference sequence). Trimming left V 3 bases short and J 11 bases short, with 17 bases between. The CDR3 DNA is TGTGCCAGCAGTTTGTACAGGGATAATGGGAAGCAGTTCTTC. The encoded protein is CASSLYRDNGKQFF.

This sequence joins TRBV29-1 and TRBJ2-7, with D uncertain. The CDR3 is 13 amino acids. The germline V gene has CDR1 SQVTM and CDR2 ANQGSEA. V lost 4 bases and J lost 4, with 14 bases in between. Here the CDR3 reads CSVVGRGRYEQYF. The CDR3 nucleotides are TGCAGCGTTGTAGGCAGAGGACGTTACGAGCAGTACTTC.

This clonotype was counted ten times or more. The chain is built from TRBV28 and TRBJ2-1; a possible D gene is TRBD1 (6 bases). The CDR3 has 14 residues. Germline-derived CDR1 and CDR2 are MDHEN and SYDVKM. V lost 6 bases to trimming and J lost 0 bases, with 9 bases between them. The CDR3 sequence: CASRDSVSYNEQFF. The CDR3 DNA is TGTGCCAGCAGGGACAGTGTCTCCTACAATGAGCAGTTCTTC.

This clonotype came up many times. The gene calls are TRBV7-9 and TRBJ2-2; D call uncertain. Germline CDR1 and CDR2: SEHNR and FQNEAQ (reference sequence). The CDR3 covers 13 residues. Trimming stripped 6 bases from V and 7 bases from J, with 12 bases between. Here the CDR3 DNA reads TGTGCCAGCAGTTCCGACCCGGGCGGGGAGCTGTTTTTT. This sequence encodes CASSSDPGGELFF.

The chain combines TRBV13 with TRBJ2-4, with D possibly TRBD1 on 5 matching bases. Trimming took 0 bases from V and 0 from J, leaving 9 bases between them. CDR3 length: 16 amino acids. Per germline, CDR1 PRHDT and CDR2 FYEKMQ (reference sequence). The CDR3 DNA follows: TGTGCCAGCAGCTTAGGCGACAGTGTAGCCAAAAACATTCAGTACTTC. Residues: CASSLGDSVAKNIQYF.

In its sample, this clonotype was seen many times. This sequence joins TRBV27 and TRBJ2-2; D is undetermined. V was cut by 4 bases and J by 0 bases, with 3 bases left in between. The germline V gene has CDR1 MNHEY and CDR2 SMNVEV (reference sequence). The CDR3 runs to 13 residues. DNA for the CDR3: TGTGCCAGCAGTTCCTCGAACACCGGGGAGCTGTTTTTT. This encodes CASSSSNTGELFF.

This clonotype was observed at least ten times. J is TRBJ2-7 and V is TRBV11-2; a possible D gene is TRBD2 (7 bases). The CDR3 is made up of 14 amino acids. V was pared by 1 base and J by 2 bases, with 9 bases between. Germline V lookup: CDR1 SGHAT, CDR2 FQNNGV. The CDR3 bases are TGTGCCAGCAGCTTAGCGCGGGGGCCCTACGAGCAGTACTTC. This encodes CASSLARGPYEQYF.

The chain recombines TRBV24-1 with TRBJ2-5; 14 nucleotides agree with TRBD2. Looked up from germline, CDR1 is KGHDR and CDR2 is SFDVKD. CDR3 size: 16 residues. J lost 4 bases, V lost 8 bases, and 8 bases had no gene match. The CDR3 DNA reads as TGTGCCACCAAAGGGACTAGCGGGGGTGGAGGAGAGACCCAGTACTTC. Protein: CATKGTSGGGGETQYF.